This TCR beta chain was sequenced for a study of blood T cell repertoires in COVID-19. Background on the study: PBMCs, B-cell-depleted T cells, or T cells were the source of the cDNA or gDNA that made up the material.

Germline V gives CDR1 MNHEY, CDR2 SMNVEV (reference sequence). The CDR3 is 14 residues long. V gave up 4 bases and J gave up 2 bases, with 11 bases separating them. Per the authors' pipeline: Reference gene primer amplification in the assay estimated nucleated cell counts. Sequenced by immunoSEQ multiplex PCR; TCRdb stores in-frame clones only, minus some. The V and J calls and clone size were taken over from that table, and D and trimming were inferred from the DNA. The sample records almost 250,000 clones, 85% being singletons. Those who participated ranged in age from roughly 18 to 89 years and resided in approximately 26 US areas. Researchers sorted participants into cohorts using their self-reported clinical history.

The sample was PBMCs or T cells enriched from blood (not recorded which). The rearrangement joins TRBV27 to TRBJ1-1; D may be TRBD1 (5 bases). The clonotype was recovered from a woman aged 50 to 60 with acute COVID-19. CDR3 bases: TGTGCCAGCAGTTCGTTACAGGTTAACACTGAAGCTTTCTTT. The encoded protein is CASSSLQVNTEAFF.